The clone carrying this TCR beta chain has a handful of counts. Its antigen is currently unknown. Next came a second PCR, run for about 7 to 12 cycles, which used a sample-barcoded 5' primer along with a J-beta primer mix. TCRdb re-analysed the 5' RACE reads in MiXCR, keeping a single row per CDR3 protein. The data contain 700,000 to 950,000 distinct CDR3 sequences, about 42% of them singletons. The data belong to a study of blood T cells in healthy people across ages. General study results and limits: Nothing was known about donor CMV status, and this possibly confounded expanded clonotype changes. Age advanced and TCR beta diversity per million T cells fell, roughly linearly. Naive and antigen-experienced cells could not be conclusively compared, given unsorted PBMCs.

Isolating PBMCs gave at least 6 million of these cells per sample. Sequenced sample: blood. The TCR originated in an older woman in good health.

CDR3 coding DNA: TGTGCCAGCAGCGAATACCGGGACAGATATAGCAATCAGCCCCAGCATTTT. As protein: CASSEYRDRYSNQPQHF. The chain employs TRBV21-1 and TRBJ1-5; the listed D gene, TRBD1, was not tested against the DNA. TRBV21-1 is termed a pseudogene. This CDR3 is 17 amino acids long.